The TCR beta chain under discussion was sequenced for a study of glioma-infiltrating T cells. The iRepertoire nested amplicon-rescue multiplex PCR amplified TCR alpha and beta CDR3s from RNA. TCRdb called the multiplex PCR reads again in MiXCR, with one record for every CDR3 protein. The sample holds about 400,000 distinct CDR3 sequences, 41% seen once. The CDR3 loop spans 15 amino acids. Trimming took off 1 base at V and 2 bases at J, with 6 bases between the two ends. CDR1 is SEHNR and CDR2 is FQNEAQ in the germline V gene (reference sequence). This clonotype was obtained from a human donor with low-grade glioma or glioblastoma, undergoing nonglioma brain surgery, or in good health (not recorded which). Specimen: glioma tissue, nonneoplastic brain tissue, or PBMCs (not recorded which). V is TRBV7-9 and J is TRBJ2-6, with a tentative D call TRBD1 (6 bases). CDR3 nucleotide sequence: TGTGCCAGCAGCTTAGGGACAGCTGGGGCCAACGTCCTGACTTTC. Amino acids: CASSLGTAGANVLTF.